This T cell receptor (beta chain) emerged from a study of naive CD8 T cells in extremely preterm neonates. Findings and limits, study-wide: Compared with all age groups, preterm neonates showed less repertoire richness. Shared CDR3 nucleotide sequences: preterm 2.7%, term roughly 0.4%, children 0.025% to 0.035%, adults 0.0095% to 0.01%.

V lost 10 bases, J lost 1 base, and 11 bases lay in between. CDR3 length equals 13 residues. Germline lookup yields CDR1 MNHEY and CDR2 SMNVEV (reference sequence). Sorted cells: live naive CD8+ T cells, CD45RA+CCR7+, Annexin V-negative. Each sample had roughly 17,000–110,000 sorted naive CD8+ T cells. Clones were read by immunoSEQ multiplex PCR, and TCRdb kept only the in-frame ones, dropping some. There are about 8,000 clones in the sample; roughly 98% occur only once, and 2.5% to 3.5% lies in the top ten. A remark on this clone: The antigen is unknown.

The source material was naive CD8+ T cells from blood. The chain joins TRBV27 to TRBJ2-1; D is ambiguous. The receptor's source is a human donor in good health. CDR3 sequence (DNA): TGTGCCATCCGTCCCGGGTCCTACAATGAGCAGTTCTTC. As protein: CAIRPGSYNEQFF.